This note documents a single T cell receptor beta chain sequence. TCRdb analysed the RT-PCR reads with MiXCR anew, one entry per CDR3 protein. The table lists about 540,000 distinct CDR3 sequences, 20% to 25% of them singletons. This sample was included in a study of response to subunit inactivated influenza vaccine. CDR3 length: 15 residues. Looked up from germline, CDR1 is SNHLY and CDR2 is FYNNEI. The V gene lost 5 bases and the J gene lost 0 bases, with 13 bases spanning the gap. These data were also reused for a study on T cells expressing NK-cell markers. That work adds: 5'RACE template switching with UMIs generated TCR beta cDNA.

V gene TRBV2 combines with J gene TRBJ2-5; D is perhaps TRBD1 (6 bases). The specimen was CD4+ T cells sorted from PBMCs, collected about 11 days after vaccination. This clonotype was sampled from a man aged 45 to 65 who received an inactivated influenza vaccine. The CDR3 region has the DNA TGTGCCAGCAGTACCGACAGGACGTACCAAGAGACCCAGTACTTC. Translation gives CASSTDRTYQETQYF.